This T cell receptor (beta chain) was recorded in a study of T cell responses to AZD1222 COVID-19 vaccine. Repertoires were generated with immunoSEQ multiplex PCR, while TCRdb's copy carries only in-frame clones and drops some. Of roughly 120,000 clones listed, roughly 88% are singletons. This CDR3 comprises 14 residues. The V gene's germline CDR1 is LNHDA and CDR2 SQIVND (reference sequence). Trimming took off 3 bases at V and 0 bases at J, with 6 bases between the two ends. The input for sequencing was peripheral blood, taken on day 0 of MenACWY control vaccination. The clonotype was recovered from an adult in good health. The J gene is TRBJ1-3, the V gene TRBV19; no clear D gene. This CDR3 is CASSISISGNTIYF. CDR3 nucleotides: TGTGCCAGTAGTATTTCGATCTCTGGAAACACCATATATTTT.